Included here is one TCR beta chain sequence, with context. This record belongs to a study of blood T cell repertoires in COVID-19. At the level of the study: Donors in the United States, Italy and Spain gave samples during acute or convalescent COVID-19. PBMCs, B-cell-depleted T cells, or T cells provided the cDNA or gDNA that made up the material.

In the original analysis: How many nucleated cells were present was estimated from reference gene primer amplification. The data were produced by immunoSEQ multiplex PCR, yet TCRdb's version contains in-frame clones alone and is incomplete. That table gives V, J and clone size, and the DNA gave D and trimming. This table holds about 68,000 clones, 75% to 90% found once. Trimming removed 1 base at V and 4 bases at J, with 12 bases between. The CDR3 covers 15 residues. In germline, CDR1 is SGHAT, CDR2 FQNNGV. V and J are TRBV11-2 and TRBJ2-3; D not resolved. The sequencing input was peripheral blood. The TCR originated in a man aged 45-60 years with acute or convalescent COVID-19. CDR3 region: CASSLVNSNADTQYF. CDR3 in DNA: TGTGCCAGCAGCTTAGTGAACTCGAATGCAGATACGCAGTATTTT.